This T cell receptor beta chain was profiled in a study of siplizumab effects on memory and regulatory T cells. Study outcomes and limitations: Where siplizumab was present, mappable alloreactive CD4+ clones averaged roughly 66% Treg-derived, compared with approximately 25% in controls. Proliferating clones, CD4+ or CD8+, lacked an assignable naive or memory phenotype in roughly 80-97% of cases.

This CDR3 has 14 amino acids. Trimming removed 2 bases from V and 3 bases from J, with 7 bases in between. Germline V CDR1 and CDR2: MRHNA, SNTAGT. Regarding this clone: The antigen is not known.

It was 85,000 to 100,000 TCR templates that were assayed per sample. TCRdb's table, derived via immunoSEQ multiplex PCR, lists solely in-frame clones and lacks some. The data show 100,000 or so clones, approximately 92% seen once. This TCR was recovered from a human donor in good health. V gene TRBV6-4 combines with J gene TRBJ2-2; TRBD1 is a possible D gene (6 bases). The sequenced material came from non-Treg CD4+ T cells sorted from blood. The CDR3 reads CASSDGGHTGELFF. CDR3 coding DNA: TGTGCCAGCAGTGACGGGGGCCACACCGGGGAGCTGTTTTTT.